These T cell receptor beta chains were read from a single sample in a study of blood T cell repertoires in COVID-19. Sequenced by immunoSEQ multiplex PCR; TCRdb stores in-frame clones only, minus some. The data contain a few hundred thousand clones, approximately 89% of them singletons. Input material: peripheral blood. The receptor set was obtained from a woman aged 55-69 years with COVID-19, enrolled during active disease. Both conserved end residues are part of each CDR3. D genes are given only for firm matches. A row's size may be missing; if present it is once, few, many or a size class.

NA	TRBV12-5	TRBJ1-5	NA	CASGLVNRSRSQPQHF	TGTGCTAGTGGTTTGGTGAACAGATCCAGAAGTCAGCCCCAGCATTTT
few	TRBV7-9	TRBJ2-3	TRBD2	CASSLGTSGGASRTQYF	TGTGCCAGCAGCTTAGGTACTAGCGGGGGGGCGTCGCGTACGCAGTATTTT
NA	TRBV6-6	TRBJ2-7	TRBD1	CASRETGGGYEQYF	TGTGCCAGCAGAGAGACAGGGGGCGGATACGAGCAGTACTTC
NA	TRBV6-6	TRBJ1-2	NA	CASWPGSYGYTF	TGTGCCAGCTGGCCGGGTAGCTATGGCTACACCTTC
NA	TRBV5-1	TRBJ2-3	TRBD2	CASSPTGGGLRDTQYF	TGCGCCAGCAGCCCTACCGGGGGGGGTCTGCGCGATACGCAGTATTTT
once	TRBV4-1	TRBJ1-3	NA	CASSQGERNGNTIYF	TGCGCCAGCAGCCAAGGGGAGAGAAATGGAAACACCATATATTTT
NA	TRBV28	TRBJ1-2	NA	CASTLDHREGGGYTF	TGTGCCAGCACCCTTGATCATAGGGAGGGTGGTGGCTACACCTTC
NA	TRBV13	TRBJ1-2	NA	CASSLQAHYGYTF	TGTGCCAGCAGCCTACAGGCTCACTATGGCTACACCTTC
NA	TRBV5-4	TRBJ1-6	NA	CASSPGNSPLHF	TGTGCCAGCAGCCCAGGGAATTCACCCCTCCACTTT
NA	TRBV11-2	TRBJ2-3	TRBD2	CASSPTSGGSTQYF	TGTGCCAGCAGCCCGACTAGCGGGGGGAGTACGCAGTATTTT
NA	TRBV11-2	TRBJ1-1	TRBD1	CASSPRGDRGTEAFF	TGTGCCAGCAGCCCCCGGGGCGACAGGGGCACTGAAGCTTTCTTT
NA	TRBV9	TRBJ1-3	TRBD1	CASSGGTGRGNTIYF	TGTGCCAGCAGCGGAGGGACAGGGCGAGGAAACACCATATATTTT
NA	TRBV5-5	TRBJ1-2	TRBD1	CASRWDSYYGYTF	TGTGCCAGCAGATGGGACAGCTACTATGGCTACACCTTC
NA	TRBV9	TRBJ2-7	TRBD1	CASSERGTGLGEQYF	TGTGCCAGCAGCGAACGAGGGACAGGGTTAGGCGAGCAGTACTTC
NA	TRBV18	TRBJ2-7	NA	CASSQAPSSYEQYF	TGTGCCAGCTCGCAGGCGCCCAGCTCCTACGAGCAGTACTTC
NA	TRBV19	TRBJ2-1	NA	CASTSVGAPRYNEQFF	TGTGCCAGTACCAGCGTGGGGGCCCCTCGCTACAATGAGCAGTTCTTC
NA	TRBV5-1	TRBJ2-2	TRBD1	CASSPGTGSPGELFF	TGCGCCAGCAGCCCCGGGACAGGGTCCCCCGGGGAGCTGTTTTTT
NA	TRBV27	TRBJ1-4	NA	CASRKGGANEKLFF	TGTGCCAGCAGAAAAGGGGGGGCTAATGAAAAACTGTTTTTT
NA	TRBV5-4	TRBJ2-7	NA	CASSLGGAPYEQYF	TGTGCCAGCAGCTTAGGCGGGGCCCCCTACGAGCAGTACTTC
NA	TRBV28	TRBJ1-2	NA	CASSNPGGLLYGYTF	TGTGCCAGCAGCAATCCGGGGGGACTCCTCTATGGCTACACCTTC
once	TRBV28	TRBJ2-1	TRBD1	CASSSLTGGRGEQFF	TGTGCCAGCAGTTCCTTGACAGGGGGGAGAGGTGAGCAGTTCTTC
NA	TRBV6-5	TRBJ2-2	NA	CASRRVGDTGELFF	TGTGCCAGCAGGCGGGTGGGAGACACCGGGGAGCTGTTTTTT
NA	TRBV28	TRBJ1-2	NA	CASSLVGVSAGGYTF	TGTGCCAGCAGTTTAGTAGGGGTATCCGCCGGGGGCTACACCTTC
few	TRBV30	TRBJ1-5	TRBD1	CAWAGQVNQPQHF	TGTGCCTGGGCCGGACAGGTAAATCAGCCCCAGCATTTT
NA	TRBV30	TRBJ1-3	NA	CAWILRSGNTIYF	TGTGCCTGGATCTTGAGATCTGGAAACACCATATATTTT
NA	TRBV4-1	TRBJ2-7	NA	CASSQPKGQGFDEQYF	TGCGCCAGCAGCCAACCTAAGGGGCAGGGGTTCGACGAGCAGTACTTC
NA	TRBV6-1	TRBJ1-6	TRBD1	CASSAERTGPRGPLHF	TGTGCCAGCAGTGCAGAGAGGACAGGGCCTCGAGGACCCCTCCACTTT
NA	TRBV6-4	TRBJ1-2	NA	CASSAEGVGPGSYTF	TGTGCCAGCAGCGCCGAGGGGGTAGGTCCCGGTAGCTACACCTTC
NA	TRBV11-3	TRBJ2-5	NA	CASSLGPYQETQYF	TGTGCCAGCAGCTTAGGGCCATACCAAGAGACCCAGTACTTC
NA	TRBV12-1	TRBJ2-5	NA	CASSFQRTEYQETQYF	TGTGCCAGCAGCTTTCAGAGGACAGAGTACCAAGAGACCCAGTACTTC
NA	TRBV10-3	TRBJ2-1	TRBD2	CAISSPAGGKHNEQFF	TGTGCCATCAGTTCTCCGGCGGGGGGGAAACACAATGAGCAGTTCTTC
NA	TRBV3-1/TRBV3-2	TRBJ2-1	NA	CASSQGASINEQFF	TGTGCCAGCAGCCAAGGGGCTAGCATTAATGAGCAGTTCTTC
NA	TRBV6-4	TRBJ2-1	TRBD1	CASSAGGSYNEQFF	TGTGCCAGCAGTGCAGGGGGCTCCTACAATGAGCAGTTCTTC
NA	TRBV9	TRBJ2-2	TRBD1	CASSQGDSRHGGELFF	TGTGCCAGCAGCCAGGGGGACAGTCGGCATGGCGGGGAGCTGTTTTTT
NA	TRBV5-4	TRBJ2-3	NA	CASSLAEVPTDTQYF	TGTGCCAGCAGCTTGGCCGAGGTCCCCACAGATACGCAGTATTTT
NA	TRBV9	TRBJ2-2	TRBD2	CASSGGISGAGLPGELFF	TGTGCCAGCAGCGGAGGCATTAGCGGGGCCGGTTTACCCGGGGAGCTGTTTTTT
NA	TRBV4-2	TRBJ1-5	TRBD1	CASSLDRGNQPQHF	TGTGCCAGCAGCCTTGACAGGGGTAATCAGCCCCAGCATTTT
NA	TRBV18	TRBJ1-1	NA	CASSPPGGYTEAFF	TGTGCCAGCTCACCACCGGGAGGATACACTGAAGCTTTCTTT
NA	TRBV19	TRBJ1-2	NA	CASTSLRDYGYTF	TGTGCCAGTACCTCCCTCCGGGACTATGGCTACACCTTC
NA	TRBV28	TRBJ1-2	TRBD1	CASRPTGINGYTF	TGTGCCAGCAGACCGACAGGGATCAATGGCTACACCTTC
once	TRBV12-5	TRBJ2-1	TRBD1	CASGLVLPQRIGTGWYNEQFF	TGTGCTAGTGGTTTGGTACTACCGCAAAGAATCGGGACAGGGTGGTACAATGAGCAGTTCTTC
NA	TRBV28	TRBJ1-3	TRBD1	CASSLVTGGRARGNTIYF	TGTGCCAGCAGTTTGGTTACAGGGGGCCGGGCGAGGGGAAACACCATATATTTT
NA	TRBV20-1	TRBJ2-4	NA	CSAAGQKYF	TGCAGTGCTGCGGGACAGAAGTACTTC
NA	TRBV7-2	TRBJ1-6	NA	CASSLDRDSAPLHF	TGTGCCAGCAGCTTAGACAGGGATAGCGCACCCCTCCACTTT
NA	TRBV2	TRBJ1-4	NA	CASGATNEKLFF	TGTGCCAGTGGGGCGACTAATGAAAAACTGTTTTTT
NA	TRBV28	TRBJ1-2	NA	CASSSAGSANYGYTF	TGTGCCAGCAGTTCCGCAGGGTCCGCTAACTATGGCTACACCTTC
NA	TRBV4-2	TRBJ2-5	TRBD2	CASSRGQAGVETQYF	TGTGCCAGCAGCCGGGGCCAGGCGGGGGTAGAGACCCAGTACTTC
NA	TRBV3-1/TRBV3-2	TRBJ1-1	NA	CASSHHSNEAFF	TGTGCCAGCAGCCATCATAGCAATGAAGCTTTCTTT
once	TRBV6-5	TRBJ1-3	TRBD1	CASSTAGTGGNTIYF	TGTGCCAGCAGTACTGCCGGGACAGGGGGAAACACCATATATTTT
NA	TRBV30	TRBJ2-6	NA	CAWSRQGLISSGANVLTF	TGTGCCTGGAGCCGGCAGGGGCTAATAAGCTCTGGGGCCAACGTCCTGACTTTC
NA	TRBV4-2	TRBJ1-4	NA	CASSHGEKLFF	TGTGCCAGCAGCCACGGGGAAAAACTGTTTTTT
NA	TRBV2	TRBJ2-2	NA	CASSGVSANTGELFF	TGTGCCAGCAGTGGGGTTAGCGCGAACACCGGGGAGCTGTTTTTT
NA	TRBV11-2	TRBJ2-1	NA	CASSPTGSYNEQFF	TGTGCCAGCAGCCCGACAGGTTCCTACAATGAGCAGTTCTTC
once	TRBV10-3	TRBJ1-4	TRBD1	CAISSTGAATNEKLFF	TGTGCCATCAGTAGTACAGGGGCTGCAACTAATGAAAAACTGTTTTTT
NA	TRBV21-1	TRBJ1-5	NA	CASSKIPGHRRQCRNQPQHF	TGTGCCAGCAGCAAAATTCCGGGACATCGGAGACAATGTCGCAATCAGCCCCAGCATTTT
NA	TRBV30	TRBJ1-1	TRBD1	CAWKKRGPQNTEAFF	TGTGCCTGGAAGAAGAGGGGGCCGCAGAACACTGAAGCTTTCTTT
NA	TRBV18	TRBJ1-1	NA	CASSPPLNTEAFF	TGTGCCAGCTCACCACCGTTAAACACTGAAGCTTTCTTT
once	TRBV2	TRBJ1-1	NA	CASSDRGQNTEAFF	TGTGCCAGCAGCGATAGGGGACAGAACACTGAAGCTTTCTTT
once	TRBV14	TRBJ1-5	NA	CASSQAINQPQHF	TGTGCCAGCAGCCAAGCTATTAATCAGCCCCAGCATTTT
once	TRBV2	TRBJ1-3	NA	CASIQGTGNTIYF	TGTGCCAGCATCCAGGGTACTGGAAACACCATATATTTT